A single sample gave rise to the 13 T cell receptor beta chains below, sequenced in a study of cytomegalovirus exposure and HLA in healthy donors. In the PCR, 60 Vbeta and 13 Jbeta primers were used. Using immunoSEQ multiplex PCR, the repertoire was profiled, and TCRdb retains in-frame clones only, with some absent. The table has some 140,000 clones, 60% to 85% seen once. The material sequenced was PBMCs. Every receptor here comes from a man between 18 and 35 years old in good health and CMV-seronegative.

The gene calls are TRBV14 and TRBJ1-1; D may be TRBD1 (5 bases). With 0 bases removed from V and 6 bases from J, the gap between germline ends came to 17 bases. CDR1 is SGHDN and CDR2 is FVKESK in the germline V gene. There are 16 residues in the CDR3. The CDR3 region has the DNA TGTGCCAGCAGCCAAGAGGGATCCAGTTTAGGGGCTGAAGCTTTCTTT. Its protein product is CASSQEGSSLGAEAFF.

The CDR3: CASSEPPTGVANYGYTF. CDR3 nucleotides: TGTGCCAGCAGTGAACCGCCGACAGGGGTGGCTAACTATGGCTACACCTTC. V usage is TRBV6-1 and J usage is TRBJ1-2, with TRBD1 matching over 8 bases. The germline V gene encodes CDR1 MNHNS and CDR2 SASEGT. This CDR3 spans 17 amino acids. With V trimmed by 2 bases and J by 0 bases, 8 bases remained unmatched.

The chain has TRBV7-9 and TRBJ1-2, with D unclear. This CDR3 spans 10 amino acids. The V gene's germline CDR1 is SEHNR and CDR2 FQNEAQ (reference sequence). Trimming pared 5 bases from V and 8 bases from J, leaving 6 bases between. The CDR3 sequence is CASSRLGYTF. CDR3 in DNA: TGTGCCAGCAGCCGTCTCGGCTACACCTTC.

This clone was seen once. V usage is TRBV29-1 and J usage is TRBJ2-1; the match to TRBD2 covers 13 bases. This CDR3 is 14 amino acids long. Per germline, CDR1 SQVTM and CDR2 ANQGSEA. Trimming cost V 7 bases and J 7 bases; bases outside gene matches: 7. The CDR3 region is CSAGTSGAGNEQFF. The CDR3 DNA reads TGCAGCGCCGGGACTAGCGGGGCGGGAAATGAGCAGTTCTTC.

The chain uses TRBV7-9 and TRBJ1-2; 9 nucleotides match TRBD1. The V and J ends lost 1 base and 5 bases, in that order; junction bases with no gene match: 5. Germline assignment: CDR1 SEHNR and CDR2 FQNEAQ (reference sequence). The CDR3 has 15 amino acids. The CDR3 coding sequence is TGTGCCAGCAGCTTAGGGACAGGGGACAAATATGGCTACACCTTC. It yields the protein CASSLGTGDKYGYTF.

As regards this clone: At one end the junction does not follow the germline gene, possibly because of a read error. The chain has TRBV7-9 and TRBJ2-7, with TRBD2 as a possible D gene (5 bases). Germline CDR1 is SEHNR and CDR2 is FQNEAQ (reference sequence). The length of the CDR3 is 16 residues. CDR3 loop: CSSSPSPDGPPYEQYF. In DNA, the CDR3 is TGTTCCAGCAGCCCTAGCCCTGACGGGCCTCCCTACGAGCAGTACTTC.

The chain couples TRBV5-5 to TRBJ2-7; D gene uncertain. The V end was cut by 0 bases, the J end by 5 bases, with 3 bases between. CDR3 length equals 11 residues. Germline assignment: CDR1 SGHKS and CDR2 YYEKEE (reference sequence). CDR3 sequence reads: CASSLVDEQYF. Here the CDR3 DNA reads TGTGCCAGCAGCTTGGTCGACGAGCAGTACTTC.

The CDR3 protein is CASSPQGTPVKDTQYF. CDR3 in DNA: TGTGCCAGCAGCCCACAGGGGACACCTGTGAAAGATACGCAGTATTTT. The chain employs TRBV14 and TRBJ2-3; 7 nucleotides align to TRBD1. The CDR3 runs to 16 residues. CDR1 is SGHDN, CDR2 FVKESK, per germline. J gave up 5 bases and V 4 bases, and 12 bases lay outside the gene matches.

The chain uses TRBV28 and TRBJ1-4; no firm D call. Germline CDR1 reads MDHEN; CDR2 reads SYDVKM. Deletions cut 3 bases from V and 7 bases from J, with 12 bases between. The CDR3 is 14 amino acids. DNA for the CDR3: TGTGCCAGCAGTTTGGCAAACGTCGCTGAAAAACTGTTTTTT. It encodes CASSLANVAEKLFF.

Here the CDR3 reads CASRRDRVLTEAFF. The CDR3 DNA reads TGTGCCAGCAGGCGAGACAGGGTGCTCACTGAAGCTTTCTTT. J is TRBJ1-1 and V is TRBV6-5, with 7 nucleotides matching TRBD1. The trim removed 6 bases at V and 4 bases at J, leaving 8 bases unmatched. The CDR3 is 14 amino acids. CDR1 is MNHEY and CDR2 is SVGAGI in the germline V gene.

V usage is TRBV27 and J usage is TRBJ2-7; D uncertain. This CDR3 contains 14 residues. V lost 4 bases, J lost 2 bases, and 12 bases lay in between. CDR1 is MNHEY and CDR2 is SMNVEV in the germline V gene (reference sequence). CDR3 sequence (DNA): TGTGCCAGCAGTTCGGGTAATGCAGCCTACGAGCAGTACTTC. Protein sequence: CASSSGNAAYEQYF.

The rearrangement links TRBV9 to TRBJ1-1; D gene uncertain. Germline CDR1 reads SGDLS; CDR2 reads YYNGEE. The CDR3 length is 13 residues. V was clipped by 5 bases and J by 0 bases, with 8 bases between them. This chain's CDR3 is CASRANMNTEAFF. The CDR3 DNA sequence: TGTGCCAGCAGGGCAAATATGAACACTGAAGCTTTCTTT.

The rearrangement joins TRBV7-6 to TRBJ2-2; TRBD1 is a possible D gene (5 bases). The germline V gene encodes CDR1 SGHVS and CDR2 FNYEAQ. V shed 5 bases and J shed 9 bases, with 16 bases lying between them. CDR3 length: 14 amino acids. The CDR3 protein is CASSPWQGARELFF. The CDR3 DNA is TGTGCCAGCAGCCCTTGGCAGGGCGCTAGGGAGCTGTTTTTT. The full variable domain, completed using reference TRBV7-6 and TRBJ2-2, is GAGVSQSPRYKVTKRGQDVALRCDPISGHVSLYWYRQALGQGPEFLTYFNYEAQQDKSGLPNDRFSAERPEGSISTLTIQRTEQRDSAMYRCASSPWQGARELFFGEGSRLTVL.